Below are 15 T cell receptor beta chains sequenced from a single sample in a study of shared clonotypes between healthy human individuals. The assay was immunoSEQ multiplex PCR, and TCRdb's table has in-frame clones only and misses some. The data contain some 2,100,000 clones, approximately 94% of them singletons. Sequenced: naive CD4+ T cells sorted from blood. The subset is: CD45RA+ positively selected. Receptors originate from a man younger than 35 in good health.

The V and J genes are TRBV7-2 and TRBJ1-6; D is unclear. The CDR3 extends over 15 amino acids. The V end lost 6 bases, the J end lost 3 bases, and 12 bases lay between the germline ends. The V gene's germline CDR1 is SGHTA and CDR2 FQGNSA. DNA for the CDR3: TGTGCCAGCAGTTCCATGCGGGACTATAATTCACCCCTCCACTTT. Translated, it gives CASSSMRDYNSPLHF.

The chain employs TRBV18 and TRBJ2-5; the match to TRBD2 covers 11 bases. CDR3 length: 16 residues. Germline assignment: CDR1 KGHSH and CDR2 LQKENI. The ends lost 0 bases at V and 5 bases at J; junction bases unmatched: 5. CDR3 coding DNA: TGTGCCAGCTCACCACCTAGCGGGAGGGTTGAGGAGACCCAGTACTTC. Protein product: CASSPPSGRVEETQYF.

The chain couples TRBV7-3 to TRBJ2-3; 8 bases are a match to TRBD1. Trimming cost V 3 bases and J 3 bases; bases outside gene matches: 5. The CDR3 runs 15 residues. Germline V gene sequence: CDR1 SGHTA, CDR2 FQGTGA. In nucleotides, the CDR3 is TGTGCCAGCAGCTTGTGGACAGGGTCGACAGATACGCAGTATTTT. This encodes CASSLWTGSTDTQYF.

CDR3 nucleotides: TGTGCCAGCAGCGCTAGCGGGAGTTACTTGAGCTCCTACAATGAGCAGTTCTTC. It codes for CASSASGSYLSSYNEQFF. J is TRBJ2-1 and V is TRBV7-9; 10 bases match TRBD2. Germline V gives CDR1 SEHNR, CDR2 FQNEAQ (reference sequence). V gave up 5 bases and J gave up 0 bases; unmatched junction bases: 10. The CDR3 is 18 amino acids.

V and J are TRBV4-1 and TRBJ1-4, with 7 nucleotides matching TRBD1. With V trimmed by 5 bases and J by 4 bases, 10 bases remained unmatched. CDR1 is MGHRA, CDR2 YSYEKL, per germline. The CDR3 consists of 16 residues. CDR3: CASSYEGPGGNEKLFF. In nucleotides, the CDR3 is TGCGCCAGCAGCTATGAGGGTCCAGGGGGTAATGAAAAACTGTTTTTT.

V and J are TRBV2 and TRBJ1-3; D might be TRBD1 (5 bases). The CDR3 consists of 14 residues. V lost 6 bases, J lost 3 bases, and 12 bases lay in between. The germline V gene has CDR1 SNHLY and CDR2 FYNNEI. The CDR3 is CASRREGSGNTIYF. DNA of the CDR3: TGTGCCAGCAGACGTGAGGGGAGTGGAAACACCATATATTTT.

V is TRBV29-1 and J is TRBJ1-3; a possible D gene is TRBD1 (5 bases). V lost 7 bases and J 2 bases, leaving 12 bases between the germline ends. The CDR3 sequence is 13 residues long. Germline CDR1 SQVTM, CDR2 ANQGSEA. Here the CDR3 reads CSARRGAGNTIYF. The DNA for the CDR3 is TGCAGCGCCCGTCGGGGGGCTGGAAACACCATATATTTT.

This rearrangement joins TRBV7-2 to TRBJ2-2, with D tentatively TRBD2 (5 bases). The CDR3 sequence is 14 residues long. The germline V gene has CDR1 SGHTA and CDR2 FQGNSA. The V and J ends lost 1 base and 7 bases respectively, with 10 bases between them. Here the CDR3 reads CASSLGGLGGELFF. The CDR3 DNA follows: TGTGCCAGCAGCTTAGGAGGGCTCGGCGGGGAGCTGTTTTTT.

In this sample, this clone turned up once. The chain recombines TRBV4-1 with TRBJ2-7; tentatively, D is TRBD2 (5 bases). V was shortened by 1 base and J by 5 bases, with 18 bases between the two germline ends. Germline loops: CDR1 MGHRA, CDR2 YSYEKL. This CDR3 is built from 16 residues. The CDR3 DNA reads as TGCGCCAGCAGCCAAGGTGAAGCGGTCCTGGTTCACGAGCAGTACTTC. As protein: CASSQGEAVLVHEQYF.

The V call is TRBV30, the J call TRBJ1-6; D possibly corresponds to TRBD1 (5 bases). The germline gives CDR1 GTSNPN, CDR2 SVGIG (reference sequence). This CDR3 has 16 amino acids. Trimming took 8 bases from V and 10 from J, leaving 27 bases between them. The CDR3 bases are TGTGCCGTGGGAAGGGAAGGGACTCCTAGAGGGTCACCCCTCCACTTT. Translation: CAVGREGTPRGSPLHF. Variable domain in full (rest from reference TRBV30 and TRBJ1-6): SQTIHQWPATLVQPVGSPLSLECTVEGTSNPNLYWYRQAAGRGLQLLFYSVGIGQISSEVPQNLSASRPQDRQFILSSKKLLLSDSGFYLCAVGREGTPRGSPLHFGNGTRLTVT.

This clone was counted between two and nine times. This same CDR3 is encoded by further DNA sequences in the sample. J is TRBJ1-2 and V is TRBV5-1; D gene uncertain. This CDR3 contains 13 residues. Per the germline V gene, CDR1 is SGHRS and CDR2 is YFSETQ. V was cut by 0 bases and J by 0 bases, with 3 bases left in between. The CDR3 reads CASSLDANYGYTF. The CDR3 DNA reads as TGCGCCAGCAGCTTGGACGCTAACTATGGCTACACCTTC.

The J gene is TRBJ2-2, the V gene TRBV19; D is unresolved. Germline V CDR1 and CDR2: LNHDA, SQIVND (reference sequence). V was pared by 3 bases and J by 6 bases, with 14 bases between. The CDR3 runs 15 residues. CDR3 region: CASSILFRLPGELFF. In DNA, the CDR3 is TGTGCCAGTAGTATTCTGTTTAGGTTACCCGGGGAGCTGTTTTTT.

The chain is built from TRBV18 and TRBJ1-1; D is perhaps TRBD1 (5 bases). The CDR3 runs 16 residues. Trimming removed 1 base at V and 1 base at J, with 13 bases between. In germline, CDR1 is KGHSH, CDR2 LQKENI. CDR3 protein: CASSPRGAESNTEAFF. The CDR3 region has the DNA TGTGCCAGCTCACCACGCGGGGCGGAATCGAACACTGAAGCTTTCTTT. Drawing the rest from reference TRBV18 and TRBJ1-1, the complete variable domain is NAGVMQNPRHLVRRRGQEARLRCSPMKGHSHVYWYRQLPEEGLKFMVYLQKENIIDESGMPKERFSAEFPKEGPSILRIQQVVRGDSAAYFCASSPRGAESNTEAFFGQGTRLTVV.

The CDR3 region is CASSFLQGGTEAFF. The CDR3 DNA reads TGTGCCAGCAGCTTCCTCCAGGGTGGCACTGAAGCTTTCTTT. The chain couples TRBV7-8 to TRBJ1-1; D is perhaps TRBD1 (5 bases). From germline, CDR1 is SGHVS and CDR2 FQNEAQ. The CDR3 has 14 amino acids. Trimming took off 3 bases at V and 4 bases at J, with 12 bases between the two ends.

The chain joins TRBV5-4 to TRBJ2-3; possibly TRBD1 for D (6 bases). Trimming cost V 4 bases and J 1 base, with 13 bases left between them. The germline gives CDR1 SGHNT, CDR2 YYREEE (reference sequence). The CDR3 spans 15 residues. The CDR3 region is CASSKQGGGTDTQYF. The DNA of the CDR3 is TGTGCCAGCAGCAAACAGGGTGGTGGCACAGATACGCAGTATTTT.